This is a list of T cell receptor beta chains from one sample in a study of early T cells in non-severe SARS-CoV-2 infection. MiXCR, run by TCRdb on the 5' RACE reads, gives a single entry per CDR3 protein. Found here are about 20,000 distinct CDR3 sequences, 4% to 5% of them singletons; the top ten hold less than 20%. The specimen sequenced was whole blood. These receptors were obtained from an adult who was a healthcare worker with PCR-confirmed SARS-CoV-2 infection or an uninfected control (not recorded which). The conserved cysteine and the conserved F or W are not part of the CDR3 here. The order of the fields is V gene, clone size, J gene, CDR3 protein. Not all rows give a size; the values are once, few, many and, for expanded clones, a class.

v_call: TRBV7-3; clone_size: many; j_call: TRBJ2-1; cdr3_aa: ASSSGGNYNEQF
v_call: TRBV18; clone_size: many; j_call: TRBJ1-6; cdr3_aa: ASSLNGQGAPRNSPLH
v_call: TRBV7-2; clone_size: many; j_call: TRBJ2-3; cdr3_aa: ASSQRRGQKTDTQY
v_call: TRBV10-3; clone_size: few; j_call: TRBJ1-6; cdr3_aa: AIRRTEMNSPLH
v_call: TRBV10-3; clone_size: few; j_call: TRBJ1-1; cdr3_aa: ASGGNTEAF
v_call: TRBV6-6; clone_size: medium-sized; j_call: TRBJ2-3; cdr3_aa: ASGTGGSTDTQY
v_call: TRBV5-1; clone_size: many; j_call: TRBJ2-7; cdr3_aa: ASSPLGSTYEQY
v_call: TRBV7-2; clone_size: many; j_call: TRBJ1-2; cdr3_aa: ASSPDRGDYGYT
v_call: TRBV6-6; clone_size: many; j_call: TRBJ2-1; cdr3_aa: ASSYASGGNEQF
v_call: TRBV20-1; clone_size: -; j_call: TRBJ1-6; cdr3_aa: SVRGQGISPLH
v_call: TRBV19; clone_size: many; j_call: TRBJ1-2; cdr3_aa: ASSIDRETGKYGYT
v_call: TRBV7-2; clone_size: many; j_call: TRBJ2-2; cdr3_aa: ASSLSGLAGELF
v_call: TRBV3-2; clone_size: -; j_call: TRBJ2-5; cdr3_aa: ASSQRSRQY
v_call: TRBV19; clone_size: many; j_call: TRBJ2-7; cdr3_aa: ASSTSGGGAGEQY
v_call: TRBV7-7; clone_size: few; j_call: TRBJ2-5; cdr3_aa: ASSRVPAQETQY
v_call: TRBV29-1; clone_size: many; j_call: TRBJ2-3; cdr3_aa: SVEPAVDTQY
v_call: TRBV18; clone_size: -; j_call: TRBJ1-2; cdr3_aa: ASSPGSVAWNGYT
v_call: TRBV7-8; clone_size: many; j_call: TRBJ2-7; cdr3_aa: ASSLAPGGEQY
v_call: TRBV6-1; clone_size: many; j_call: TRBJ1-2; cdr3_aa: ASTAGGQGTYIYGYT
v_call: TRBV9; clone_size: few; j_call: TRBJ1-5; cdr3_aa: ASSADRNQPQH
v_call: TRBV6-4; clone_size: many; j_call: TRBJ2-1; cdr3_aa: ASSDSNRYNEQF
v_call: TRBV5-4; clone_size: many; j_call: TRBJ2-1; cdr3_aa: ASNLGGGSQYNEQF
v_call: TRBV7-2; clone_size: few; j_call: TRBJ2-7; cdr3_aa: ASSTGQGYYEQY
v_call: TRBV9; clone_size: medium-sized; j_call: TRBJ2-1; cdr3_aa: ASSVAYRGDEQF
v_call: TRBV6-5; clone_size: few; j_call: TRBJ2-5; cdr3_aa: ASSYVLGGRETQY
v_call: TRBV6-2/TRBV6-3; clone_size: medium-sized; j_call: TRBJ2-1; cdr3_aa: ASSYWHGAWQGTAGQVYNEQF
v_call: TRBV9; clone_size: -; j_call: TRBJ2-1; cdr3_aa: ASSVNPDSSSYNEQF
v_call: TRBV28; clone_size: many; j_call: TRBJ1-5; cdr3_aa: ASIEGGAAGNQPQH
v_call: TRBV18; clone_size: many; j_call: TRBJ2-1; cdr3_aa: ASSPSQGATYNEQF
v_call: TRBV6-4; clone_size: -; j_call: TRBJ2-3; cdr3_aa: ASSDSVTSAQY
v_call: TRBV20-1; clone_size: -; j_call: TRBJ2-5; cdr3_aa: SAGGQGETQY
v_call: TRBV20-1; clone_size: many; j_call: TRBJ2-1; cdr3_aa: SASFSGLAGEGEQF
v_call: TRBV5-4; clone_size: many; j_call: TRBJ2-3; cdr3_aa: ASSFRVEDTQY
v_call: TRBV3-1; clone_size: many; j_call: TRBJ2-1; cdr3_aa: ASSGRGRGNNEQF
v_call: TRBV7-3; clone_size: many; j_call: TRBJ2-4; cdr3_aa: ASSLGGGAIQY
v_call: TRBV24-1; clone_size: few; j_call: TRBJ2-3; cdr3_aa: ATSHPGLAGGLPTDTQY
v_call: TRBV3-1; clone_size: few; j_call: TRBJ2-3; cdr3_aa: ASSQAGLHTDTQY
v_call: TRBV7-6; clone_size: medium-sized; j_call: TRBJ2-5; cdr3_aa: ASSLVPQETQY
v_call: TRBV19; clone_size: many; j_call: TRBJ1-6; cdr3_aa: ASSIDQQAGSPLH
v_call: TRBV7-8; clone_size: many; j_call: TRBJ2-1; cdr3_aa: ASSSADRALSSYNEQF
v_call: TRBV7-3; clone_size: many; j_call: TRBJ2-5; cdr3_aa: ASSSDTEETQY
v_call: TRBV18; clone_size: many; j_call: TRBJ1-1; cdr3_aa: ASSRQGGGTEAF
v_call: TRBV27; clone_size: -; j_call: TRBJ1-1; cdr3_aa: ASSSRTYREGVKNTEAF
v_call: TRBV7-9; clone_size: -; j_call: TRBJ2-7; cdr3_aa: ASSRGYEQY